This TCR beta chain was sequenced for a study of CD8 T cells in Susac syndrome. Looking at the study overall: Among the sequenced Susac syndrome patients, five or six had active disease while roughly eight were in remission.

Random hexamers served to reverse transcribe about 0.5 to 1 ug RNA. Amplification of TCR beta CDR3 spanned 54 Vbeta and 13 Jbeta via immunoSEQ multiplex PCR. MiXCR, applied by TCRdb to the immunoSEQ multiplex PCR reads, yields one record per CDR3 protein. Of about 240,000 distinct CDR3 sequences listed, less than 96% are singletons. The study's findings and limits: CD4+ T cell repertoires in Susac syndrome lacked clonal expansion. The authors acknowledged that their TCR sequencing and HLA analysis involved a relatively small number of individuals.

Note on this clonotype: What it binds is unknown.

V lost 8 bases, J lost 10 bases, and 15 bases lay in between. The germline V gene encodes CDR1 KGHDR and CDR2 SFDVKD. The CDR3 is made up of 12 amino acids. The V and J genes are TRBV24-1 and TRBJ2-3; TRBD1 might be the D (6 bases). The specimen sequenced was CD4+ T cells from PBMCs. The clonotype originates from a human donor with Susac syndrome. The CDR3, as DNA: TGTGCCACCATGGGGACAACCGACGCGCAGTATTTT. Its translation: CATMGTTDAQYF.